These 27 T cell receptor beta chains were all obtained from the same sample, sequenced in a study of T cell responses to AZD1222 COVID-19 vaccine. Produced via immunoSEQ multiplex PCR; TCRdb's table is partial and in-frame only. The sample lists about 120,000 clones, around 92% occurring once. Material: peripheral blood, obtained 28 days after the second AZD1222 dose. The receptors were sampled from an adult who received the AZD1222 COVID-19 vaccine.

This chain uses TRBV5-5 with TRBJ1-2, with D hard to call. Germline CDR1 SGHKS, CDR2 YYEKEE (reference sequence). CDR3 size: 16 residues. V lost 0 bases and J lost 0, with 12 bases in between. The CDR3 region is CASSLEGRLTNYGYTF. The CDR3 coding sequence is TGTGCCAGCAGCTTGGAGGGCCGACTTACTAACTATGGCTACACCTTC.

This rearrangement joins TRBV19 to TRBJ2-1; D might be TRBD1 (6 bases). Trimming removed 3 bases from V and 4 bases from J, with 13 bases in between. Germline V lookup: CDR1 LNHDA, CDR2 SQIVND (reference sequence). CDR3 size: 15 residues. This CDR3 is CASSIRDTLYNEQFF. The CDR3 nucleotides read TGTGCCAGTAGTATCCGGGACACACTATACAATGAGCAGTTCTTC.

The gene calls are TRBV18 and TRBJ1-6; no definite D call. This CDR3 has 12 residues. Germline V lookup: CDR1 KGHSH, CDR2 LQKENI. Trimming left V 3 bases short and J 5 bases short, with 2 bases between. This CDR3 reads CASSPDNSPLHF. The CDR3 region has the DNA TGTGCCAGCTCACCTGATAATTCACCCCTCCACTTT.

This chain uses TRBV7-9 with TRBJ2-4, with TRBD1 matching over 7 bases. The CDR3 runs 15 residues. V shed 3 bases, J shed 0 bases, and the junction held 2 bases outside the gene matches. Germline CDR1 reads SEHNR; CDR2 reads FQNEAQ (reference sequence). The CDR3 here is CASSLTGPAKNIQYF. Here the CDR3 DNA reads TGTGCCAGCAGCTTGACAGGGCCAGCCAAAAACATTCAGTACTTC.

The CDR3 protein is CASSPPQVMNTEAFF. As DNA, the CDR3 is TGTGCCAGCTCACCGCCGCAAGTGATGAACACTGAAGCTTTCTTT. The V and J genes are TRBV18 and TRBJ1-1; D call uncertain. Germline CDR1 KGHSH, CDR2 LQKENI. The CDR3 consists of 15 residues. Trimming removed 3 bases at V and 0 bases at J, with 11 bases between.

A single count supports this clone. J is TRBJ1-6 and V is TRBV6-5; D call uncertain. With 0 bases removed from V and 7 bases from J, the gap between germline ends came to 10 bases. Germline-derived CDR1 and CDR2 are MNHEY and SVGAGI. The CDR3 is 15 amino acids. DNA for the CDR3: TGTGCCAGCAGTTACTCGCCACAGTACAATTCACCCCTCCACTTT. Translating it yields CASSYSPQYNSPLHF.

The chain joins TRBV11-2 to TRBJ2-7; no reliable D call. CDR1 is SGHAT and CDR2 is FQNNGV in the germline V gene. V lost 5 bases and J lost 0, with 23 bases in between. The CDR3 loop spans 18 amino acids. DNA of the CDR3: TGTGCCAGCAGCGCGGTCAGCCGGCAGAAGGGAAGCTCCTACGAGCAGTACTTC. Translating gives CASSAVSRQKGSSYEQYF.

The CDR3 DNA sequence: TGTGCCAGCAGTTCTGCGGGTAAGAACACTGAAGCTTTCTTT. Translation gives CASSSAGKNTEAFF. The rearrangement joins TRBV28 to TRBJ1-1, with unresolved D. This CDR3 is built from 14 residues. V shed 4 bases and J shed 1 base, with 10 bases lying between them. Looked up from germline, CDR1 is MDHEN and CDR2 is SYDVKM.

As to this clone: Other DNA sequences in the sample encode the same CDR3. This sequence joins TRBV7-9 and TRBJ2-7; the D gene is possibly TRBD1 (6 bases). The germline V and J ends were trimmed by 2 bases and 7 bases, with 15 bases remaining between them. Germline lookup yields CDR1 SEHNR and CDR2 FQNEAQ (reference sequence). CDR3 size: 14 residues. The CDR3 spells CASSLLGRGGEQYF. The CDR3 DNA reads as TGTGCCAGCAGCTTATTGGGCAGGGGCGGTGAGCAGTACTTC.

This chain joins TRBV7-2 and TRBJ2-7; D is ambiguous. This CDR3 region has 12 residues. Trimming stripped 4 bases from V and 0 bases from J, with 4 bases between. In germline, CDR1 is SGHTA, CDR2 FQGNSA. CDR3 sequence reads: CASSSNSYEQYF. For the CDR3, the DNA is TGTGCCAGCAGCTCCAACTCCTACGAGCAGTACTTC.

The chain combines TRBV5-5 with TRBJ2-7; no reliable D call. Germline lookup yields CDR1 SGHKS and CDR2 YYEKEE (reference sequence). This CDR3 is built from 12 residues. Trimming cost V 1 base and J 4 bases, with 6 bases left between them. The CDR3 loop is CASSLNQYEQYF. DNA for the CDR3: TGTGCCAGCAGCTTGAATCAGTACGAGCAGTACTTC.

This clone has just one count. At one end, the junction sequence differs from germline, possibly due to a read error. This chain joins TRBV7-2 and TRBJ2-3, with D perhaps TRBD1 or TRBD2 (6 bases each). CDR1 is SGHTA and CDR2 is FQGNSA in the germline V gene. This CDR3 has 11 amino acids. CDR3 DNA: TGTGCCAGCAGGTTAGGGGGGAAGCAGTATTTT. This translates into CASRLGGKQYF. Drawing the rest from reference TRBV7-2 and TRBJ2-3, the complete variable domain is GAGVSQSPSNKVTEKGKDVELRCDPISGHTALYWYRQSLGQGLEFLIYFQGNSAPDKSGLPSDRFSAERTGGSVSTLTIQRTQQEDSAVYLCASRLGGKQYFGPGTRLTVL.

This clone was counted between two and nine times. The chain carries TRBV19 and TRBJ1-5; D not resolved. This CDR3 comprises 13 residues. The V gene's germline CDR1 is LNHDA and CDR2 SQIVND (reference sequence). With 5 bases removed from V and 2 bases from J, the gap between germline ends came to 7 bases. CDR3 DNA: TGTGCCAGTAGTGCGGAGCGCAATCAGCCCCAGCATTTT. Translation: CASSAERNQPQHF.

V and J are TRBV5-4 and TRBJ2-7; no reliable D call. Germline V gene lookup returns CDR1 SGHNT and CDR2 YYREEE (reference sequence). V gave up 4 bases and J gave up 4 bases, with 12 bases separating them. CDR3 length equals 13 residues. CDR3 sequence: CASSPIPAYEQYF. The DNA for the CDR3 is TGTGCCAGCAGCCCGATCCCGGCGTACGAGCAGTACTTC.

J is TRBJ1-2 and V is TRBV5-6, with D perhaps TRBD1 (6 bases). The V end was cut by 0 bases, the J end by 1 base, with 10 bases between. Germline V gene data show CDR1 as SGHDT and CDR2 as YYEEEE. This CDR3 region has 15 residues. In nucleotides, the CDR3 is TGTGCCAGCAGCTTGGGGGGGCTGGATAACTATGGCTACACCTTC. Amino acid sequence: CASSLGGLDNYGYTF.

The genes are TRBV2 and TRBJ1-6; perhaps TRBD1 as D (6 bases). V was clipped by 9 bases and J by 0 bases, with 12 bases between them. The CDR3 is 15 residues long. CDR1 and CDR2 (germline): SNHLY, FYNNEI. Here the CDR3 reads CARGTQGSYNSPLHF. In nucleotides, the CDR3 is TGTGCCAGGGGGACACAGGGCTCCTATAATTCACCCCTCCACTTT.

The chain recombines TRBV19 with TRBJ1-4; D not certain. This CDR3 spans 19 amino acids. In germline, CDR1 is LNHDA, CDR2 SQIVND (reference sequence). V shed 6 bases and J shed 0 bases, with 23 bases lying between them. The CDR3 loop is CASRPSLGLTSTTNEKLFF. The CDR3 coding sequence is TGTGCCAGTAGGCCCTCGCTTGGGCTGACCTCGACAACTAATGAAAAACTGTTTTTT.

V usage is TRBV7-8 and J usage is TRBJ1-6; 10 nucleotides align to TRBD1. This CDR3 has 15 amino acids. V gave up 2 bases and J gave up 9 bases; unmatched junction bases: 4. The V gene's germline CDR1 is SGHVS and CDR2 FQNEAQ. DNA of the CDR3: TGTGCCAGCAGCTTACCGACAGGGGGCACTTCACCCCTCCACTTT. Its translation: CASSLPTGGTSPLHF.

This chain joins TRBV15 and TRBJ1-2, with TRBD1 identical over 8 bases. The ends lost 1 base at V and 5 bases at J; junction bases unmatched: 3. The CDR3 has 14 residues. CDR1 is LNHNV, CDR2 YYDKDF, per germline (reference sequence). CDR3 DNA: TGTGCCACCAGCAGAGGGGACAGGTCGTATGGCTACACCTTC. Protein product: CATSRGDRSYGYTF.

The J gene is TRBJ1-2, the V gene TRBV5-1, with D unclear. Germline V gene data show CDR1 as SGHRS and CDR2 as YFSETQ. The length of the CDR3 is 12 residues. CDR3 DNA sequence: TGCGACCCGAAAGCGGGATGGTATGGCTACACCTTC. Its protein is CDPKAGWYGYTF. The full variable domain, in which reference TRBV5-1 and TRBJ1-2 provide the parts outside the CDR3, is KAGVTQTPRYLIKTRGQQVTLSCSPISGHRSVSWYQQTPGQGLQFLFEYFSETQRNKGNFPGRFSGRQFSNSRSEMNVSTLELGDSALYLCDPKAGWYGYTFGSGTRLTVV.

The chain recombines TRBV4-1 with TRBJ2-5, with D perhaps TRBD2 (5 bases). The germline gives CDR1 MGHRA, CDR2 YSYEKL. This CDR3 contains 14 residues. The V and J ends lost 0 bases and 7 bases respectively, with 12 bases between them. In DNA, the CDR3 is TGCGCCAGCAGCCAAGAACGTCTAAGCGGGACCCAGTACTTC. Protein product: CASSQERLSGTQYF.

V usage is TRBV6-5 and J usage is TRBJ1-3; the D is unclear. Germline-derived CDR1 and CDR2 are MNHEY and SVGAGI. The CDR3 consists of 16 residues. The V and J ends lost 0 bases and 0 bases respectively, with 9 bases between them. DNA for the CDR3: TGTGCCAGCAGTTACTCGGCACTCCGCTCTGGAAACACCATATATTTT. Protein sequence: CASSYSALRSGNTIYF.

The chain employs TRBV6-5 and TRBJ2-6, with D perhaps TRBD1 (5 bases). CDR1 and CDR2 from the germline V gene are MNHEY and SVGAGI. Trimming left V 0 bases short and J 0 bases short, with 6 bases between. This CDR3 has 16 amino acids. Here the CDR3 reads CASSYSQGSGANVLTF. The CDR3 DNA is TGTGCCAGCAGTTACTCTCAGGGCTCTGGGGCCAACGTCCTGACTTTC.

The CDR3 nucleotides read TGTGCCAGCAGCTTGCGGGACAGGGGTCAGTCTGGAAACACCATATATTTT. Translated: CASSLRDRGQSGNTIYF. The chain employs TRBV7-9 and TRBJ1-3; TRBD1 matches 10 bases. J gave up 1 base and V 3 bases, and 6 bases lay outside the gene matches. The V gene's germline CDR1 is SEHNR and CDR2 FQNEAQ (reference sequence). There are 17 residues in the CDR3.

The CDR3 coding sequence is TGCGCCAGCAGCAACAACGACGGAGCCCAGGGCTACTACGAGCAGTACTTC. Translating gives CASSNNDGAQGYYEQYF. The chain uses TRBV5-1 and TRBJ2-7; the D gene is possibly TRBD1 (5 bases). The ends were cut back, 4 bases at V and 3 bases at J, with 23 bases in the middle. Germline V gene lookup returns CDR1 SGHRS and CDR2 YFSETQ. This CDR3 spans 17 amino acids.

This rearrangement joins TRBV19 to TRBJ1-1; the match to TRBD1 covers 8 bases. The CDR3 length is 16 residues. V dropped 7 bases and J dropped 5; count of bases not matched to a gene: 15. Germline assignment: CDR1 LNHDA and CDR2 SQIVND (reference sequence). DNA of the CDR3: TGTGCCAGTACCCAAAACATGGGCAGGGGGCGTACTGAAGCTTTCTTT. This translates into CASTQNMGRGRTEAFF.

The rearrangement joins TRBV6-5 to TRBJ2-7; 9 bases agree with TRBD1. Germline lookup yields CDR1 MNHEY and CDR2 SVGAGI. The CDR3 covers 15 residues. The ends lost 0 bases at V and 2 bases at J; junction bases unmatched: 2. The DNA for the CDR3 is TGTGCCAGCAGTTACTCGGGACAGGGACCCTACGAGCAGTACTTC. This translates into CASSYSGQGPYEQYF.